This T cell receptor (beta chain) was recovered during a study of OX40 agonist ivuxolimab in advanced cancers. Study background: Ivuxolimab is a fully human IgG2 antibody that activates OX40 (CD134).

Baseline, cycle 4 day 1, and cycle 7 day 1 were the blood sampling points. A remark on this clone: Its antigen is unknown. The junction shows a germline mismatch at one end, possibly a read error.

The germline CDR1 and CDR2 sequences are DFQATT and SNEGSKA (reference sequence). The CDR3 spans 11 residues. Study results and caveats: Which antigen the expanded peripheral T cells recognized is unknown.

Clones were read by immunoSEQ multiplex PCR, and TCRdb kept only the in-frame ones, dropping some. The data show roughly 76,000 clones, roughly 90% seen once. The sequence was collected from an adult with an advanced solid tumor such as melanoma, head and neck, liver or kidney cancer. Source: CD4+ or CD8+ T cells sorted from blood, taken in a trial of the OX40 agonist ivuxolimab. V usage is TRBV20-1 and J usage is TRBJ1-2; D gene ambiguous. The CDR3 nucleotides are TGCAGTGCTAGAGACCCATTACTGGAGCCCTTC. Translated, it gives CSARDPLLEPF.